The clone carrying this TCR beta chain was found a few times. When the RNA was reverse transcribed, random hexamers were used with an input of about 0.5 to 1 ug. An immunoSEQ multiplex PCR amplified TCR beta CDR3 over 54 Vbeta and 13 Jbeta. TCRdb called the immunoSEQ multiplex PCR reads again in MiXCR, with one record for every CDR3 protein. The sample shows about 170,000 distinct CDR3 sequences, 93% of them seen only once. This sample was included in a study of CD8 T cells in Susac syndrome. Trimming pared 0 bases from V and 3 bases from J, leaving 7 bases between. The length of the CDR3 is 13 residues. Germline CDR1 reads SGHNT; CDR2 reads YYREEE (reference sequence).

The chain has TRBV5-4 and TRBJ2-7; D is ambiguous. The sequence came from a human donor with multiple sclerosis. Sample: CD4+ T cells from PBMCs. CDR3 in amino acids: CASSLVSDYEQYF. CDR3 DNA: TGTGCCAGCAGCTTGGTCTCAGACTACGAGCAGTACTTC.